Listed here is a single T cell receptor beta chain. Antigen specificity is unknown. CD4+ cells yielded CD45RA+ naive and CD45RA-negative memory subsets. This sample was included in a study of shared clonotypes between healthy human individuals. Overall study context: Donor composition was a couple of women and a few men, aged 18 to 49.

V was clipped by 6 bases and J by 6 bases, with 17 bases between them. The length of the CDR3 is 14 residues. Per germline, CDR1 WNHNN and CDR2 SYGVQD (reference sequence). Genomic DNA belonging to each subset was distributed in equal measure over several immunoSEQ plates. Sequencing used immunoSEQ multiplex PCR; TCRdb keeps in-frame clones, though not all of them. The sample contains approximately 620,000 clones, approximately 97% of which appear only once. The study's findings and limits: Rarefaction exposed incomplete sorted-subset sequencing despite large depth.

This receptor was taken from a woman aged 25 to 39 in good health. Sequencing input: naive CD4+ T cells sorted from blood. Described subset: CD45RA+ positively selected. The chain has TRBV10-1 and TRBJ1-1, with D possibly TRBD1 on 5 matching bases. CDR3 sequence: CASSHPAGGSEAFF. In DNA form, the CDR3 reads TGCGCCAGCAGCCACCCTGCGGGGGGATCTGAAGCTTTCTTT.